Each of the 10 T cell receptor beta chains below was sequenced from the same sample in a study of blood T cell repertoires in COVID-19. The repertoire was sequenced with immunoSEQ multiplex PCR; TCRdb's copy has only in-frame clones and lacks some. The sample records 120,000 or so clones, roughly 80% being singletons. The sequencing sample was made of peripheral blood. The receptor source for this set is a woman aged 55-70 years with acute or convalescent COVID-19.

The chain uses TRBV6-2 or TRBV6-3 and TRBJ1-5, with D perhaps matching TRBD1 (6 bases). The CDR3 has 14 residues. Trimming removed 4 bases at V and 5 bases at J, with 12 bases between. Germline CDR1 MNHEY, CDR2 SVGEGT. CDR3 loop: CASSLATGYQPQHF. As DNA, the CDR3 is TGTGCCAGCAGTTTAGCAACAGGGTATCAGCCCCAGCATTTT.

V usage is TRBV11-2 and J usage is TRBJ2-7; TRBD1 might be the D (5 bases). Trimming shortened V by 0 bases and J by 0 bases, and 12 bases separated the two germline ends. The CDR3 spans 16 residues. CDR1 and CDR2 (germline): SGHAT, FQNNGV. The CDR3 DNA reads TGTGCCAGCAGCTTAGAGGCACAGGTTTTCTCCTACGAGCAGTACTTC. Translated: CASSLEAQVFSYEQYF.

The V call is TRBV7-8, the J call TRBJ1-2; no firm D call. CDR1 and CDR2 (germline): SGHVS, FQNEAQ. With 5 bases removed from V and 2 bases from J, the gap between germline ends came to 15 bases. This CDR3 spans 15 amino acids. In nucleotides, the CDR3 is TGTGCCAGCAGCCCCCGCGGGAAGATAAACTATGGCTACACCTTC. It yields the protein CASSPRGKINYGYTF. The complete variable domain, with remaining parts taken from reference TRBV7-8 and TRBJ1-2, reads GAGVSQSPRYKVAKRGQDVALRCDPISGHVSLFWYQQALGQGPEFLTYFQNEAQLDKSGLPSDRFFAERPEGSVSTLKIQRTQQEDSAVYLCASSPRGKINYGYTFGSGTRLTVV.

This chain connects TRBV6-5 to TRBJ1-1; no definite D call. The CDR3 loop spans 13 amino acids. Germline V gene sequence: CDR1 MNHEY, CDR2 SVGAGI. V gave up 2 bases and J gave up 6 bases, with 10 bases separating them. In DNA form, the CDR3 reads TGTGCCAGCAGTTACCTGGCGGGAGCTGAAGCTTTCTTT. Amino acid sequence: CASSYLAGAEAFF.

The V and J genes are TRBV4-2 and TRBJ1-4; no reliable D call. This CDR3 spans 14 amino acids. Per the germline V gene, CDR1 is LGHNA and CDR2 is YNFKEQ. The V gene lost 1 base and the J gene lost 8 bases, with 11 bases spanning the gap. CDR3 DNA: TGTGCCAGCAGCCAAGTTTCCGGCGGGGAAAAACTGTTTTTT. Translation gives CASSQVSGGEKLFF.

This sequence joins TRBV11-1 and TRBJ2-3; no definite D call. The CDR3 length is 13 residues. The germline V and J ends were trimmed by 2 bases and 1 base, with 4 bases remaining between them. The V gene's germline CDR1 is SGHAT and CDR2 FQDESV (reference sequence). The DNA for the CDR3 is TGTGCCAGCAGCTTACGCGGCACAGATACGCAGTATTTT. Translating it yields CASSLRGTDTQYF. Based on the CDR3 plus reference TRBV11-1 and TRBJ2-3, the full variable domain is EAEVAQSPRYKITEKSQAVAFWCDPISGHATLYWYRQILGQGPELLVQFQDESVVDDSQLPKDRFSAERLKGVDSTLKIQPAELGDSAMYLCASSLRGTDTQYFGPGTRLTVL.

This chain links TRBV7-2 with TRBJ1-5, with D maybe TRBD1 (5 bases). Between the trimmed V and J ends, which lost 4 bases and 1 base, there was a span of 17 bases. This CDR3 has 17 residues. Germline V gene sequence: CDR1 SGHTA, CDR2 FQGNSA. The CDR3 region is CASSWFGGAGSNQPQHF. The CDR3 DNA sequence: TGTGCCAGCAGCTGGTTTGGAGGGGCGGGGAGCAATCAGCCCCAGCATTTT.

The rearrangement uses TRBV11-2 and TRBJ1-1; 8 positions agree with TRBD1. Germline assignment: CDR1 SGHAT and CDR2 FQNNGV. The CDR3 extends over 13 amino acids. Unmatched junction bases numbered 4, after V lost 6 bases and J lost 4 bases. CDR3: CASRLTGGTEAFF. Written as DNA, the CDR3 is TGTGCCAGCAGGCTTACAGGGGGCACTGAAGCTTTCTTT. Variable domain in full (rest from reference TRBV11-2 and TRBJ1-1): EAGVAQSPRYKIIEKRQSVAFWCNPISGHATLYWYQQILGQGPKLLIQFQNNGVVDDSQLPKDRFSAERLKGVDSTLKIQPAKLEDSAVYLCASRLTGGTEAFFGQGTRLTVV.

The chain recombines TRBV7-3 with TRBJ2-3; 8 bases line up with TRBD2. The CDR3 totals 16 residues. The germline CDR1 and CDR2 sequences are SGHTA and FQGTGA. J was trimmed by 2 bases and V by 2 bases; bases with no gene match: 6. The CDR3, as DNA: TGTGCCAGCAGCTTACAGGGTAGCGGGGACACAGATACGCAGTATTTT. Residues: CASSLQGSGDTDTQYF.

This sequence joins TRBV30 and TRBJ1-6; no clear D. The length of the CDR3 is 15 residues. Trimming stripped 2 bases from V and 7 bases from J, with 15 bases between. Germline assignment: CDR1 GTSNPN and CDR2 SVGIG (reference sequence). The CDR3 is CAWSLSGNRNSPLHF. The CDR3 DNA follows: TGTGCCTGGAGTCTCTCCGGGAATCGGAATTCACCCCTCCACTTT.